One and the same sample provided the 9 T cell receptor beta chains below, sequenced in a study of cytomegalovirus exposure and HLA in healthy donors. Vbeta (60) and Jbeta (13) primers were used in the PCR. The method was immunoSEQ multiplex PCR; TCRdb's version includes in-frame clones alone and lacks a portion of them. The sample includes about 130,000 clones, around 76% of them seen just once. Source material: PBMCs. These receptors originate from a male donor in good health and CMV-seronegative.

This chain links TRBV7-8 with TRBJ2-3; perhaps TRBD2 as D (6 bases). Trimming took off 5 bases at V and 3 bases at J, with 12 bases between the two ends. CDR3 size: 14 residues. In germline, CDR1 is SGHVS, CDR2 FQNEAQ. CDR3 protein: CASSLSGGTDTQYF. CDR3 nucleotide sequence: TGTGCCAGCAGCCTGAGTGGAGGGACAGATACGCAGTATTTT.

The genes are TRBV13 and TRBJ2-1; 12 positions agree with TRBD2. There are 16 residues in the CDR3. Losses at the gene ends were 5 bases for V and 5 bases for J; bases not matched to a gene: 7. CDR1 PRHDT and CDR2 FYEKMQ come from the germline V gene (reference sequence). CDR3 DNA: TGTGCCAGCAGCGACCGGACTAGCGGGACCCACAATGAGCAGTTCTTC. This sequence encodes CASSDRTSGTHNEQFF. The variable domain in full, completed from reference TRBV13 and TRBJ2-1, reads AAGVIQSPRHLIKEKRETATLKCYPIPRHDTVYWYQQGPGQDPQFLISFYEKMQSDKGSIPDRFSAQQFSDYHSELNMSSLELGDSALYFCASSDRTSGTHNEQFFGPGTRLTVL.

V and J are TRBV30 and TRBJ2-7; TRBD1 aligns across 7 bases. The CDR3 spans 15 residues. Germline CDR1 GTSNPN, CDR2 SVGIG (reference sequence). The V and J ends lost 4 bases and 1 base, in that order; junction bases with no gene match: 10. CDR3 bases: TGTGCCTGGACCGATGGGACAGAAAAATCCTACGAGCAGTACTTC. This encodes CAWTDGTEKSYEQYF.

The chain has TRBV7-2 and TRBJ1-1; tentatively, D is TRBD1 (5 bases). V lost 7 bases, J lost 3 bases, and 15 bases lay in between. The germline CDR1 and CDR2 sequences are SGHTA and FQGNSA. There are 14 residues in the CDR3. Written as DNA, the CDR3 is TGTGCCAGCACGAAAGGGACTGGGCACACTGAAGCTTTCTTT. Protein sequence: CASTKGTGHTEAFF. The entire variable domain, with the rest obtained from reference TRBV7-2 and TRBJ1-1, is as follows: GAGVSQSPSNKVTEKGKDVELRCDPISGHTALYWYRQSLGQGLEFLIYFQGNSAPDKSGLPSDRFSAERTGGSVSTLTIQRTQQEDSAVYLCASTKGTGHTEAFFGQGTRLTVV.

The CDR3 DNA reads as TGTGCCAGCAGCCCAGGGACAGGGGGAGAGCAGTACTTC. Its protein is CASSPGTGGEQYF. This chain uses TRBV9 with TRBJ2-7, with 11 bases lining up with TRBD1. Germline V gene sequence: CDR1 SGDLS, CDR2 YYNGEE. The CDR3 extends over 13 amino acids. J gave up 7 bases and V 4 bases, and 4 bases lay outside the gene matches.

The rearrangement links TRBV28 to TRBJ1-4; 8 positions agree with TRBD1. CDR1 is MDHEN and CDR2 is SYDVKM in the germline V gene. After removal of 3 bases from V and 4 bases from J, the junction contained 13 bases not matched to a gene. This CDR3 has 18 residues. The CDR3 region is CASSFPGTGKMINEKLFF. The CDR3 DNA reads TGTGCCAGCAGTTTTCCAGGGACAGGCAAGATGATTAATGAAAAACTGTTTTTT.

V and J are TRBV18 and TRBJ2-7; tentatively, D is TRBD1 (6 bases). The CDR3 runs to 15 residues. Per the germline V gene, CDR1 is KGHSH and CDR2 is LQKENI. V lost 4 bases to trimming and J lost 2 bases, with 15 bases between them. The CDR3 protein is CASSQNRDNTYEQYF. The CDR3 DNA reads as TGTGCCAGCTCACAAAACCGGGACAACACCTACGAGCAGTACTTC.

V and J are TRBV30 and TRBJ1-1; 8 nucleotides line up with TRBD1. Per the germline V gene, CDR1 is GTSNPN and CDR2 is SVGIG (reference sequence). The CDR3 runs to 14 residues. Trimming took 3 bases from V and 0 from J; bases not matched to a gene: 3. CDR3 region: CAWSRTGMNTEAFF. The CDR3 DNA is TGTGCCTGGAGCCGGACAGGGATGAACACTGAAGCTTTCTTT.

The chain employs TRBV29-1 and TRBJ2-5; a weak D match, TRBD2 (7 bases). CDR1 and CDR2 from the germline V gene are SQVTM and ANQGSEA. The V end lost 4 bases, the J end lost 2 bases, and 14 bases lay between the germline ends. The length of the CDR3 is 14 residues. CDR3 DNA sequence: TGCAGCGTTGCGCGGGGGCAGACGCAAGAGACCCAGTACTTC. Protein product: CSVARGQTQETQYF.